This T cell receptor (beta chain) appears in the sequencing data of a study of T cell repertoires in cytomegalovirus infection. TCRdb redid the calling of the reads with MiXCR, one entry per CDR3 protein. The table has fewer than 400,000 distinct CDR3 sequences, 15% to 20% seen once. The CDR3 sequence is 14 residues long. Germline CDR1 is SEHNR and CDR2 is FQNEAQ (reference sequence). V lost 5 bases and J lost 0, with 11 bases in between. This sequence originates from a human donor in good health (CMV status not recorded). Some clones in this sample may be carry-over from other donors' samples. The chain combines TRBV7-9 with TRBJ2-7; D unresolved. Sample: PBMCs. The CDR3 region has the DNA TGTGCCAGCAGCCTCCGTGGTTACTCCTACGAGCAGTACTTC. Protein product: CASSLRGYSYEQYF. Using reference TRBV7-9 and TRBJ2-7 for the parts outside the CDR3, the full variable domain is DTGVSQNPRHKITKRGQNVTFRCDPISEHNRLYWYRQTLGQGPEFLTYFQNEAQLEKSRLLSDRFSAERPKGSFSTLEIQRTEQGDSAMYLCASSLRGYSYEQYFGPGTRLTVT.